The clone carrying this TCR beta chain was seen a single time. Its antigen is not known. The data were obtained in a study of T cell responses to AZD1222 COVID-19 vaccine. Study findings and constraints: Baseline testing showed seropositivity in only a handful of AZD1222 recipients.

Recipients boosted at about 4 weeks or about 12 weeks are pooled. TCRdb keeps only in-frame clones here, not all; method: immunoSEQ multiplex PCR. The sample records 150,000 to 200,000 clones, 90% to 95% being singletons. Specimen: peripheral blood, collected 28 days after the second AZD1222 dose. This sequence originates from an adult who received the AZD1222 COVID-19 vaccine.

CDR3 sequence: CAWGLGGTEAFF. The CDR3 bases are TGTGCCTGGGGGTTGGGGGGAACTGAAGCTTTCTTT. V is TRBV30 and J is TRBJ1-1; D possibly corresponds to TRBD1 (5 bases). CDR3 length equals 12 residues. Germline CDR1 and CDR2: GTSNPN and SVGIG (reference sequence). The V gene lost 5 bases and the J gene lost 5 bases, with 12 bases spanning the gap.